One sample yielded the 23 T cell receptor beta chains listed below, sequenced in a study of cytomegalovirus exposure and HLA in healthy donors. Measured with immunoSEQ multiplex PCR; TCRdb has only the in-frame clones, and not every one. Here the sample spans 150,000 or so clones, roughly 84% being singletons. Source material: PBMCs. These receptors all come from a human donor in good health.

The chain carries TRBV5-1 and TRBJ1-4; TRBD1 matches at 7 bases. V was pared by 4 bases and J by 11 bases, with 14 bases of the junction left unmatched. This CDR3 has 15 amino acids. Germline CDR1 and CDR2: SGHRS and YFSETQ. CDR3 sequence (DNA): TGCGCCAGCAGCCGCACTTTTAGGACAGGCGGGAAACTGTTTTTT. This sequence encodes CASSRTFRTGGKLFF. Full variable domain (missing parts from reference TRBV5-1 and TRBJ1-4): KAGVTQTPRYLIKTRGQQVTLSCSPISGHRSVSWYQQTPGQGLQFLFEYFSETQRNKGNFPGRFSGRQFSNSRSEMNVSTLELGDSALYLCASSRTFRTGGKLFFGSGTQLSVL.

The chain has TRBV4-3 and TRBJ2-1; the match to TRBD1 covers 8 bases. Germline V gives CDR1 LGHNA, CDR2 YSLEER. CDR3 length: 16 residues. Trimming removed 4 bases from V and 5 bases from J; junction bases left unmatched: 10. The DNA for the CDR3 is TGCGCCAGCAGCCTGGGGTCCGGACAGGGAAACAATGAGCAGTTCTTC. Residues: CASSLGSGQGNNEQFF.

The J gene is TRBJ2-7, the V gene TRBV7-3; TRBD1 might be the D (6 bases). The length of the CDR3 is 14 residues. Per the germline V gene, CDR1 is SGHTA and CDR2 is FQGTGA. The V end lost 7 bases, the J end lost 0 bases, and 13 bases lay between the germline ends. The CDR3 here is CASTKPGDSYEQYF. DNA for the CDR3: TGTGCCAGCACCAAACCAGGGGACTCCTACGAGCAGTACTTC.

The chain joins TRBV19 to TRBJ2-7; 14 bases are a match to TRBD2. Losses at the gene ends were 5 bases for V and 7 bases for J; bases not matched to a gene: 7. Germline V gene sequence: CDR1 LNHDA, CDR2 SQIVND (reference sequence). The CDR3 extends over 15 amino acids. This chain's CDR3 is CASSATSGRAVEQYF. Written as DNA, the CDR3 is TGTGCCAGTAGTGCGACTAGCGGGAGGGCCGTTGAGCAGTACTTC.

The chain is built from TRBV7-9 and TRBJ1-4; D not resolved. CDR1 and CDR2 from the germline V gene are SEHNR and FQNEAQ (reference sequence). The CDR3 loop spans 15 amino acids. Deletions cut 4 bases from V and 4 bases from J, with 13 bases between. This chain's CDR3 is CASSSEGPYNEKLFF. The DNA for the CDR3 is TGTGCCAGCAGCTCTGAGGGCCCTTATAATGAAAAACTGTTTTTT.

The V call is TRBV13, the J call TRBJ2-7, with 8 bases aligning to TRBD2. CDR1 PRHDT and CDR2 FYEKMQ come from the germline V gene (reference sequence). The CDR3 consists of 14 residues. V lost 6 bases to trimming and J lost 2 bases; unmatched junction nucleotides: 6. CDR3 DNA: TGTGCCAGCAGGCGCCGGGAGGGCCCCTACGAGCAGTACTTC. This codes for CASRRREGPYEQYF.

V usage is TRBV19 and J usage is TRBJ1-1, with no clear D. The germline gives CDR1 LNHDA, CDR2 SQIVND (reference sequence). V lost 7 bases to trimming and J lost 3 bases, with 15 bases between them. The CDR3 totals 14 residues. CDR3 DNA sequence: TGTGCCAGTAATCTTGTTTGGGCCGACACTGAAGCTTTCTTT. Its translation: CASNLVWADTEAFF.

The genes are TRBV10-3 and TRBJ2-3; 8 positions agree with TRBD2. V lost 3 bases to trimming and J lost 5 bases; unmatched junction nucleotides: 10. Germline V gene lookup returns CDR1 ENHRY and CDR2 SYGVKD. This CDR3 has 16 amino acids. The CDR3 protein is CAISDYGGAGKDTQYF. CDR3 bases: TGTGCCATCAGTGACTACGGGGGGGCCGGGAAAGATACGCAGTATTTT.

The chain links TRBV18 to TRBJ1-5, with 7 bases matching TRBD1. The germline CDR1 and CDR2 sequences are KGHSH and LQKENI. The CDR3 totals 15 residues. Trimming removed 1 base from V and 3 bases from J; junction bases left unmatched: 3. CDR3 region: CASSPLGQDNQPQHF. The CDR3 DNA is TGTGCCAGCTCACCACTTGGACAGGACAATCAGCCCCAGCATTTT.

The gene calls are TRBV6-1 and TRBJ2-1; TRBD1 aligns across 8 bases. This CDR3 spans 15 amino acids. The V and J ends lost 7 bases and 4 bases, in that order; junction bases with no gene match: 9. Germline values: CDR1 MNHNS, CDR2 SASEGT. Here the CDR3 DNA reads TGTGCCAGCACCAAGGACAGGGTATCGTACAATGAGCAGTTCTTC. Translation gives CASTKDRVSYNEQFF.

The V gene is TRBV6-5, the J gene TRBJ1-2, with 7 bases fitting TRBD1. The junction had 0 bases not matched to a gene; V was cut back by 0 bases and J by 2 bases. This CDR3 contains 14 residues. Germline assignment: CDR1 MNHEY and CDR2 SVGAGI. The CDR3 DNA reads TGTGCCAGCAGTTACTCGGGACAGAACTATGGCTACACCTTC. This gives the protein CASSYSGQNYGYTF.

J is TRBJ2-1 and V is TRBV19; 9 bases are shared with TRBD2. V was pared by 5 bases and J by 6 bases, with 8 bases of the junction left unmatched. The CDR3 extends over 15 amino acids. Germline V lookup: CDR1 LNHDA, CDR2 SQIVND (reference sequence). CDR3 nucleotides: TGTGCCAGTAGTCTTCTAGCGGGAATGTTCAATGAGCAGTTCTTC. Its protein product is CASSLLAGMFNEQFF.

The chain carries TRBV14 and TRBJ1-1; 11 bases are a match to TRBD1. Germline trimming cut 4 bases from V and 10 bases from J; bases unmatched to any gene: 5. The CDR3 consists of 13 residues. CDR1 and CDR2 from the germline V gene are SGHDN and FVKESK. In DNA, the CDR3 is TGTGCCAGCAGCCCTCGGGACAGGGGGATAGCTTTCTTT. It yields the protein CASSPRDRGIAFF. Full variable domain (outside the CDR3, taken from reference TRBV14 and TRBJ1-1): EAGVTQFPSHSVIEKGQTVTLRCDPISGHDNLYWYRRVMGKEIKFLLHFVKESKQDESGMPNNRFLAERTGGTYSTLKVQPAELEDSGVYFCASSPRDRGIAFFGQGTRLTVV.

CDR3 DNA sequence: TGTGCCAGCAGTGAAAGTGGCGGGGGGGCCATAAATACGCAGTATTTT. Amino acids: CASSESGGGAINTQYF. V gene TRBV2 combines with J gene TRBJ2-3; TRBD2 agrees at 9 bases. Germline trimming cut 2 bases from V and 7 bases from J; bases unmatched to any gene: 10. CDR1 is SNHLY, CDR2 FYNNEI, per germline. The CDR3 spans 16 residues.

This chain links TRBV5-5 with TRBJ1-1; D might be TRBD1 (5 bases). The CDR3 is 13 amino acids. V lost 0 bases to trimming and J lost 5 bases, with 8 bases between them. Per germline, CDR1 SGHKS and CDR2 YYEKEE (reference sequence). The CDR3 region is CASSLERGTEAFF. In DNA, the CDR3 is TGTGCCAGCAGCTTGGAGCGGGGGACTGAAGCTTTCTTT.

The V and J genes are TRBV5-1 and TRBJ2-7; 8 bases agree with TRBD2. Germline lookup yields CDR1 SGHRS and CDR2 YFSETQ. Trimming cost V 4 bases and J 4 bases; bases outside gene matches: 10. CDR3 length: 15 residues. For the CDR3, the DNA is TGCGCCAGCAGCCGGGAGGCGGGAGGCGGGTACGAGCAGTACTTC. Its protein is CASSREAGGGYEQYF.

This chain connects TRBV29-1 to TRBJ1-2; 8 bases line up with TRBD1. CDR1 is SQVTM and CDR2 is ANQGSEA in the germline V gene. V shed 5 bases, J shed 4 bases, and the junction held 9 bases outside the gene matches. CDR3 length: 14 amino acids. The DNA of the CDR3 is TGCAGCGTTACGACGGGACAGGCGGTCTATGGCTACACCTTC. It specifies CSVTTGQAVYGYTF.

The sample holds a few counts of this clone. J is TRBJ2-7 and V is TRBV7-9; TRBD2 matches at 8 bases. The length of the CDR3 is 16 residues. Germline-derived CDR1 and CDR2 are SEHNR and FQNEAQ (reference sequence). Trimming cost V 4 bases and J 2 bases; bases outside gene matches: 10. CDR3 in amino acids: CASSWVLAGVAYEQYF. In DNA form, the CDR3 reads TGTGCCAGCAGCTGGGTTCTAGCGGGTGTCGCCTACGAGCAGTACTTC.

J is TRBJ1-1 and V is TRBV4-1; D not certain. Trimming took 0 bases from V and 11 from J, leaving 16 bases between them. Looked up from germline, CDR1 is MGHRA and CDR2 is YSYEKL. The CDR3 is 14 residues long. The CDR3 nucleotides are TGCGCCAGCAGCCAAGAGAGGGTAACGTCAAGGGCTTTCTTT. Translation: CASSQERVTSRAFF.

The chain combines TRBV19 with TRBJ2-6; 10 bases line up with TRBD1. V trimming: 5 bases; J trimming: 1 base; junction bases outside the gene matches: 5. The CDR3 extends over 17 amino acids. In germline, CDR1 is LNHDA, CDR2 SQIVND (reference sequence). The CDR3 region has the DNA TGTGCCAGTAGTGGAGGACAGGGGGTATCTGGGGCCAACGTCCTGACTTTC. Encoded protein: CASSGGQGVSGANVLTF.

V is TRBV18 and J is TRBJ2-7, with 9 nucleotides matching TRBD1. Germline V gene data show CDR1 as KGHSH and CDR2 as LQKENI. Trimming took 3 bases from V and 6 from J; bases not matched to a gene: 9. The CDR3 contains 15 residues. CDR3 loop: CASSPAGTGSPEQYF. CDR3 DNA: TGTGCCAGCTCACCCGCTGGGACAGGGAGTCCCGAGCAGTACTTC.

V gene TRBV4-1 combines with J gene TRBJ2-1, with 9 positions matching TRBD2. The CDR3 covers 15 residues. Germline V gene sequence: CDR1 MGHRA, CDR2 YSYEKL. The V segment lost 1 base and the J segment 4 bases; nucleotides outside the gene matches: 2. Written as DNA, the CDR3 is TGCGCCAGCAGCCAAGGAGCGGGGGGTTACAATGAGCAGTTCTTC. Its translation: CASSQGAGGYNEQFF.

This chain connects TRBV7-9 to TRBJ2-2; D unclear. The CDR3 length is 14 residues. Germline CDR1 reads SEHNR; CDR2 reads FQNEAQ (reference sequence). Trimming left V 1 base short and J 4 bases short, with 7 bases between. The chain's CDR3 is CASSLVFRTGELFF. In nucleotides, the CDR3 is TGTGCCAGCAGCTTAGTTTTTCGCACCGGGGAGCTGTTTTTT.